This TCR beta chain was captured by sequencing in a study of shared clonotypes between healthy human individuals. Study-wide points: Non-shared clonotypes had lower generation probabilities than clonotypes shared by all four sorted-subset donors.

Original methodology: Quality scores were absent from the junction-only immunoSEQ sequences, so filtering differed. The assay was immunoSEQ multiplex PCR, and TCRdb's table has in-frame clones only and misses some. The V and J calls and clone size were taken over from that table, and D and trimming were inferred from the DNA. This table holds around 940,000 clones, 76% found once. This clone was counted only a few times. Its antigen is as yet unknown. CDR1 SGHDN and CDR2 FVKESK come from the germline V gene. V was clipped by 5 bases and J by 2 bases, with 15 bases between them. The CDR3 consists of 15 residues.

Sequenced sample: memory CD4+ T cells sorted from blood. Sample subset: CD45RA-negative fraction. The V gene is TRBV14, the J gene TRBJ1-1; D not certain. This TCR was recovered from a man aged 18 to 30 in good health. CDR3 sequence (DNA): TGTGCCAGCAGCAACCGGACCCTATTCAACACTGAAGCTTTCTTT. It encodes CASSNRTLFNTEAFF.